The 2 T cell receptor beta chains below come from one sample, sequenced in a study of blood T cell repertoires in COVID-19 (dated by TCRdb to 2020 to 2022). The library was obtained by the immunoSEQ multiplex PCR assay. As stored in TCRdb, this immuneACCESS dataset retains in-frame rearrangements with V and J assigned. A fraction of the clones does not appear; measured against another copy, unresolved V genes explain less than half of the discrepancy, and the remainder lacks a known reason. This sample is represented by around 140,000 clones; about 86% of them were singletons. Roughly 2.2% of the sample goes to the ten largest clones. The sample was PBMCs or T cells enriched from blood (not recorded which). These receptors came from a man aged 40-49 years with acute COVID-19.

The DNA for the CDR3 is TGTGCCAGCAGCCCCCTCGTGGGGGCCTTAGGCACAGATACGCAGTATTTT. This sequence encodes CASSPLVGALGTDTQYF. V and J are TRBV9 and TRBJ2-3; tentatively, D is TRBD1 (6 bases). CDR1 SGDLS and CDR2 YYNGEE come from the germline V gene. Trimming removed 4 bases at V and 1 base at J, with 19 bases between. The CDR3 covers 17 residues.

In its sample, this clone was seen once. V usage is TRBV2 and J usage is TRBJ2-3; 14 bases align to TRBD2. The germline gives CDR1 SNHLY, CDR2 FYNNEI. V shed 6 bases and J 5 bases; nucleotides not matched to a gene: 7. The CDR3 is made up of 16 amino acids. The chain's CDR3 is CASRQGLAGVIDTQYF. CDR3 nucleotide sequence: TGTGCCAGCAGGCAGGGACTAGCGGGAGTTATAGATACGCAGTATTTT.